This T cell receptor (beta chain) derives from a study of blood T cell repertoires in COVID-19. Background on the study: Acute-phase and convalescent COVID-19 samples originated in the United States, Italy and Spain. The cDNA or gDNA used as material had been derived from T cells, B-cell-depleted T cells, or PBMCs.

Original processing methods: Cell counts per sample came from amplifying reference gene primers. Assay used: immunoSEQ multiplex PCR; TCRdb lists only in-frame clones, some missing. The DNA gave D and trimming, while V, J and clone size come from that table. This table has about half a million clones, 70% to 90% appearing once. J gave up 1 base and V 3 bases, and 24 bases lay outside the gene matches. This CDR3 has 21 amino acids. Per the germline V gene, CDR1 is GTSNPN and CDR2 is SVGIG (reference sequence). The sequencing input was peripheral blood. This TCR was recovered from a human donor in a cohort sampled during active COVID-19. This sequence joins TRBV30 and TRBJ1-3; 7 nucleotides align to TRBD1. The CDR3 reads CAWSRNPTYFSDRPSGNTIYF. In nucleotides, the CDR3 is TGTGCCTGGAGCAGAAACCCTACTTATTTTTCGGACAGGCCATCTGGAAACACCATATATTTT. The full variable domain, its missing parts supplied by reference TRBV30 and TRBJ1-3, is SQTIHQWPATLVQPVGSPLSLECTVEGTSNPNLYWYRQAAGRGLQLLFYSVGIGQISSEVPQNLSASRPQDRQFILSSKKLLLSDSGFYLCAWSRNPTYFSDRPSGNTIYFGEGSWLTVV.